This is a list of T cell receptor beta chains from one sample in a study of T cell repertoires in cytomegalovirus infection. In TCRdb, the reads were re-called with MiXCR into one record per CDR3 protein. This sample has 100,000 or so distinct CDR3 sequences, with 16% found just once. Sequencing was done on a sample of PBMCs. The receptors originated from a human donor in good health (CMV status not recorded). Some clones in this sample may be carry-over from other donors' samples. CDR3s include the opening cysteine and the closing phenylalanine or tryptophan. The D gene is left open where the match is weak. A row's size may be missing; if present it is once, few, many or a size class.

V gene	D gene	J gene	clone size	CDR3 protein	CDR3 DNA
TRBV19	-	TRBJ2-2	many	CASSIAGWEDGELFF	TGTGCCAGTAGTATAGCCGGTTGGGAGGACGGGGAGCTGTTTTTT
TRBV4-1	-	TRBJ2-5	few	CASSQEREGTQYF	TGCGCCAGCAGCCAAGAGCGCGAGGGGACCCAGTACTTC
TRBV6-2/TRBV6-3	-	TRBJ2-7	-	CASSTVLSYEQYF	TGTGCCAGCAGTACGGTTCTGTCCTACGAGCAGTACTTC
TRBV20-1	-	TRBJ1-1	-	CSARLAQRGNTEAFF	TGCAGTGCTAGGCTGGCCCAGCGGGGGAACACTGAAGCTTTCTTT
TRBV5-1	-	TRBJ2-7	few	CASSPGSLSYEQYF	TGCGCCAGCAGCCCTGGGTCACTGTCCTACGAGCAGTACTTC
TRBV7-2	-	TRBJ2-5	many	CASSPGLAYQETQYF	TGTGCCAGCAGCCCTGGACTGGCGTACCAAGAGACCCAGTACTTC
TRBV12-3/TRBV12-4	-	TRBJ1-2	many	CASSFQTVHYGYTF	TGTGCCAGCAGTTTCCAGACAGTCCATTATGGCTACACCTTC
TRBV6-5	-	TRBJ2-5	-	CASSYPQEETQYF	TGTGCCAGCAGTTATCCGCAAGAAGAGACCCAGTACTTC
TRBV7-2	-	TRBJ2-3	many	CASSLAGLPTDTQYF	TGTGCCAGCAGCTTAGCGGGCCTTCCCACAGATACGCAGTATTTT
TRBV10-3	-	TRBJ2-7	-	CAISEPLLTGTTCEQYF	TGTGCCATCAGTGAGCCACTACTGACAGGGACTACCTGCGAGCAGTACTTC
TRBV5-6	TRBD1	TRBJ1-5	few	CASSFGQGAGQPQHF	TGTGCCAGCAGCTTCGGACAGGGGGCCGGTCAGCCCCAGCATTTT
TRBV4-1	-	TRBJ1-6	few	CASSPRVGVSYNSPLHF	TGTGCCAGCAGCCCGAGGGTCGGGGTCTCCTATAATTCACCCCTCCACTTT
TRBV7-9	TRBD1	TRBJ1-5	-	CASSLGTGGFGNQPQHF	TGTGCCAGCAGCTTAGGGACAGGGGGATTTGGCAATCAGCCCCAGCATTTT
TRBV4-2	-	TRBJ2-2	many	CASSQDNQNTGELFF	TGTGCCAGCAGCCAAGACAACCAAAACACCGGGGAGCTGTTTTTT
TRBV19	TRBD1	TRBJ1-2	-	CVSRRDRGLNYGYTF	TGTGTCAGTAGACGGGACAGGGGACTTAACTATGGCTACACCTTC
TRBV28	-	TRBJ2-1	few	CASNRGDSYNEQFF	TGTGCCAGCAACCGGGGAGACAGTTACAATGAGCAGTTCTTC
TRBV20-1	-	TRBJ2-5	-	CSASWTLTGSETQYF	TGCAGTGCTAGTTGGACCCTCACAGGGTCAGAGACCCAGTACTTC
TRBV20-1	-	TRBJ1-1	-	CSARKGGQGSEAFF	TGCAGTGCTAGAAAAGGGGGGCAGGGATCTGAAGCTTTCTTT
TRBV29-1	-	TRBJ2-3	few	CSVTRERDTQYF	TGCAGCGTTACCAGGGAAAGAGATACGCAGTATTTT
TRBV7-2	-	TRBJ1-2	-	CASSSPNYGYTF	TGTGCCAGCAGCTCCCCAAACTATGGCTACACCTTC
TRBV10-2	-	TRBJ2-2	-	CATTSDRNTGELFF	TGCGCCACCACCTCGGACAGGAACACCGGGGAGCTGTTTTTT
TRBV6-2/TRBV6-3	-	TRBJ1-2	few	CASSYGDYGYTF	TGTGCCAGCAGTTACGGTGACTATGGCTACACCTTC
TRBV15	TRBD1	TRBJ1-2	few	CATSRDRVVYGYTF	TGTGCCACCAGCAGGGACAGGGTAGTCTATGGCTACACCTTC
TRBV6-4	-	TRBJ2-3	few	CASSGHLRDTQYF	TGTGCCAGCAGCGGACACCTGAGAGATACGCAGTATTTT
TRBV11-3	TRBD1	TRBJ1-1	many	CASSLDLAGGTWYTEAFF	TGTGCCAGCAGCTTAGATCTCGCAGGGGGCACTTGGTACACTGAAGCTTTCTTT
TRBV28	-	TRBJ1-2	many	CASRPWQEANYGYTF	TGTGCCAGCAGACCATGGCAGGAAGCTAACTATGGCTACACCTTC
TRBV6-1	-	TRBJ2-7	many	CASSGQKVGSYEQYF	TGTGCCAGCAGTGGACAAAAGGTAGGATCCTACGAGCAGTACTTC
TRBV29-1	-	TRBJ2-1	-	CSVEVTGGIYNEQFF	TGCAGCGTTGAAGTTACCGGGGGCATCTACAATGAGCAGTTCTTC
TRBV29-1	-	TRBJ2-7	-	CSVGRGLGPYEQYF	TGCAGCGTTGGCCGGGGTCTCGGTCCCTACGAGCAGTACTTC
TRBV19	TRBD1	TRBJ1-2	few	CASRQQGTANYGYTF	TGTGCCAGTAGGCAGCAGGGGACAGCTAACTATGGCTACACCTTC
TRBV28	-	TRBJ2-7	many	CASSLSGQTSYEQYF	TGTGCCAGCAGCCTCTCTGGACAGACCTCCTACGAGCAGTACTTC
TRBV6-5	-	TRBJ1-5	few	CASSLGQGVQPQHF	TGTGCCAGCAGTTTGGGCCAGGGCGTTCAGCCCCAGCATTTT
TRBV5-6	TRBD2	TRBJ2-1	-	CASSPSPLAGGTQTSYNEQFF	TGTGCCAGCAGCCCTTCCCCCCTAGCGGGGGGGACTCAAACATCCTACAATGAGCAGTTCTTC
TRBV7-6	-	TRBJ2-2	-	CASSLRRGRITGELFF	TGTGCCAGCAGCCTGAGGAGGGGTAGAATCACCGGGGAGCTGTTTTTT
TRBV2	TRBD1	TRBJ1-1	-	CASNRDRDTEAFF	TGTGCCAGCAATCGGGACAGAGACACTGAAGCTTTCTTT
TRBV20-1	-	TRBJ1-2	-	CSARDRKGQVYGYTF	TGCAGTGCTAGAGATCGAAAGGGGCAAGTCTATGGCTACACCTTC
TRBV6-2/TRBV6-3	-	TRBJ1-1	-	CASSFSGTEAFF	TGTGCCAGCAGCTTTTCCGGTACTGAAGCTTTCTTT
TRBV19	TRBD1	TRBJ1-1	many	CASSTGTGTGTAEAFF	TGTGCCAGTAGTACGGGGACCGGGACAGGGACCGCTGAAGCTTTCTTT
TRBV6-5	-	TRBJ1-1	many	CAVMREATEAFF	TGTGCCGTAATGCGCGAAGCCACTGAAGCTTTCTTT
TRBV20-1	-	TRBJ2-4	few	CSASATANIAKNIQYF	TGCAGTGCTAGCGCGACAGCGAATATAGCCAAAAACATTCAGTACTTC
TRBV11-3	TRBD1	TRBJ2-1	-	CASSHRGRSNEQFF	TGTGCCAGCAGCCACAGGGGGCGATCCAATGAGCAGTTCTTC
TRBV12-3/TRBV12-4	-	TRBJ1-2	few	CASKGHGYTF	TGTGCCAGCAAAGGGCACGGCTACACCTTC
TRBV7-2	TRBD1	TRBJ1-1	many	CASSWGQGGTEAFF	TGTGCCAGCAGCTGGGGACAGGGTGGAACTGAAGCTTTCTTT
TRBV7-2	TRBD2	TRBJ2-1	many	CASSPLPGSGGAVDEQFF	TGTGCCAGCAGCCCACTCCCAGGGAGCGGGGGGGCAGTAGATGAGCAGTTCTTC
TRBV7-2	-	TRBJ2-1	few	CASSLRGDNNEQFF	TGTGCCAGCAGCTTAAGAGGGGACAACAATGAGCAGTTCTTC
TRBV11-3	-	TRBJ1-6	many	CASSIKDNSPLHF	TGTGCCAGCAGCATAAAAGACAATTCACCCCTCCACTTT
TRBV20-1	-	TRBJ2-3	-	CSARDGTLGEDTQYF	TGCAGTGCTAGAGATGGGACCCTAGGAGAAGATACGCAGTATTTT
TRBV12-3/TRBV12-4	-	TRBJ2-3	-	CASSFNQATDTQYF	TGTGCCAGCAGTTTTAACCAGGCAACAGATACGCAGTATTTT
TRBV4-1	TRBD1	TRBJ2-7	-	CASSQAGAGGAYEQYF	TGCGCCAGCAGCCAAGCAGGGGCAGGGGGCGCCTACGAGCAGTACTTC
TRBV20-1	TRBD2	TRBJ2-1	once	CSALHTGGARYNEQFF	TGCAGTGCTCTTCATACGGGGGGAGCCAGATACAATGAGCAGTTCTTC
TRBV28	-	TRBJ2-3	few	CASSFDSSTDTQYF	TGTGCCAGCAGTTTTGATTCTAGCACAGATACGCAGTATTTT
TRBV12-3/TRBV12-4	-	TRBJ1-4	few	CASSDSEKLFF	TGTGCCAGCAGTGACAGTGAAAAACTGTTTTTT
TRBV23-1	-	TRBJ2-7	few	CASSQFPSDGYVEQYF	TGCGCCAGCAGTCAATTCCCTAGCGACGGTTACGTCGAGCAGTACTTC
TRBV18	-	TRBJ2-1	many	CASSRGVAANEQFF	TGTGCCAGCTCACGGGGGGTCGCGGCCAATGAGCAGTTCTTC
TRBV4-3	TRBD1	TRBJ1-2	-	CASSQVEGAPPIYGYTF	TGCGCCAGCAGCCAGGTGGAGGGGGCGCCCCCCATCTATGGCTACACCTTC
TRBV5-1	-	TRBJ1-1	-	CASSWSTGRSTEAFF	TGCGCCAGCAGCTGGTCGACAGGAAGGTCGACTGAAGCTTTCTTT
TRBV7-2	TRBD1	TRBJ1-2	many	CASSWAGQGYGYTF	TGTGCCAGCTCCTGGGCGGGACAGGGTTATGGCTACACCTTC